A single sample gave rise to the 32 T cell receptor beta chains below, sequenced in a study of T cells in localized non-small cell lung cancer. Here immunoSEQ multiplex PCR was the method, and the copy in TCRdb shows in-frame clones only, minus some. The data show 25,000 to 35,000 clones, less than 90% seen once. The material was peripheral blood, obtained before any cancer treatment. The origin of the receptors is a female donor older than 55 with stage I lung adenocarcinoma.

This chain joins TRBV11-2 and TRBJ2-1, with 12 bases aligning to TRBD2. After removal of 5 bases from V and 7 bases from J, the junction contained 6 bases not matched to a gene. This CDR3 is built from 15 residues. Germline V lookup: CDR1 SGHAT, CDR2 FQNNGV. Written as DNA, the CDR3 is TGTGCCAGCAGCCGTCTAGCGGGAGGGAAGAATGAGCAGTTCTTC. Amino acids: CASSRLAGGKNEQFF.

V usage is TRBV5-1 and J usage is TRBJ2-5, with D hard to call. Looked up from germline, CDR1 is SGHRS and CDR2 is YFSETQ. The CDR3 consists of 13 residues. The V end was cut by 0 bases, the J end by 2 bases, with 5 bases between. CDR3 sequence (DNA): TGCGCCAGCAGCTTGGTTAGACAAGAGACCCAGTACTTC. This codes for CASSLVRQETQYF. Full variable domain (outside the CDR3, taken from reference TRBV5-1 and TRBJ2-5): KAGVTQTPRYLIKTRGQQVTLSCSPISGHRSVSWYQQTPGQGLQFLFEYFSETQRNKGNFPGRFSGRQFSNSRSEMNVSTLELGDSALYLCASSLVRQETQYFGPGTRLLVL.

The chain recombines TRBV4-2 with TRBJ1-1, with D uncertain. The CDR3 loop spans 13 amino acids. Trimming took 7 bases from V and 0 from J, leaving 9 bases between them. CDR1 LGHNA and CDR2 YNFKEQ come from the germline V gene. CDR3 in DNA: TGTGCCAGCATCGGGCTTATGAACACTGAAGCTTTCTTT. It encodes CASIGLMNTEAFF.

Written as DNA, the CDR3 is TGTGCCAGTAGTATTGTTCACAGCACAGATACGCAGTATTTT. Translated, it gives CASSIVHSTDTQYF. The chain couples TRBV19 to TRBJ2-3; D is unresolved. Per the germline V gene, CDR1 is LNHDA and CDR2 is SQIVND (reference sequence). V gave up 3 bases and J gave up 0 bases, with 7 bases separating them. The CDR3 runs to 14 residues.

V is TRBV19 and J is TRBJ1-4; D might be TRBD1 (6 bases). This CDR3 has 15 residues. Germline-derived CDR1 and CDR2 are LNHDA and SQIVND (reference sequence). With 8 bases removed from V and 0 bases from J, the gap between germline ends came to 13 bases. In DNA, the CDR3 is TGTGCCAGTGGGGGCTGGCCCGCAACTAATGAAAAACTGTTTTTT. Translating it yields CASGGWPATNEKLFF.

The rearrangement links TRBV28 to TRBJ2-5, with a possible D match to TRBD1 (5 bases). This CDR3 has 15 residues. The germline gives CDR1 MDHEN, CDR2 SYDVKM. V was trimmed by 6 bases and J by 7 bases, leaving 21 bases between them. CDR3 residues: CASSLGVSVGGTQYF. The CDR3 DNA reads TGTGCCAGCAGCCTAGGGGTTTCCGTAGGTGGGACCCAGTACTTC.

V gene TRBV4-3 combines with J gene TRBJ2-3, with D possibly being TRBD1 (6 bases). CDR3 size: 15 residues. Germline CDR1 LGHNA, CDR2 YSLEER. Deletions cut 0 bases from V and 1 base from J, with 8 bases between. The CDR3 coding sequence is TGCGCCAGCAGCCAAGAACGACAGGGCACAGATACGCAGTATTTT. Its protein product is CASSQERQGTDTQYF.

This clone was recorded only once. The rearrangement links TRBV7-2 to TRBJ2-3; tentative D call: TRBD2 (5 bases). With 1 base removed from V and 1 base from J, the gap between germline ends came to 12 bases. The CDR3 is made up of 16 amino acids. The germline CDR1 and CDR2 sequences are SGHTA and FQGNSA. CDR3 loop: CASSLGTRLGTDTQYF. The DNA of the CDR3 is TGTGCCAGCAGCTTAGGGACTCGACTGGGCACAGATACGCAGTATTTT.

The chain combines TRBV2 with TRBJ2-1, with 10 bases that match TRBD2. Germline trimming cut 6 bases from V and 2 bases from J; bases unmatched to any gene: 1. The CDR3 covers 14 residues. Germline loops: CDR1 SNHLY, CDR2 FYNNEI. Here the CDR3 reads CASSLAGAYNEQFF. The CDR3 coding sequence is TGTGCCAGCAGCCTAGCGGGAGCCTACAATGAGCAGTTCTTC.

This clone has only one observation. This chain uses TRBV4-3 with TRBJ2-3; TRBD2 might be the D (5 bases). V was clipped by 4 bases and J by 4 bases, with 21 bases between them. The CDR3 loop spans 17 amino acids. The germline V gene has CDR1 LGHNA and CDR2 YSLEER. DNA of the CDR3: TGCGCCAGCAGCCTCCACCCCCCACTAGTCGGCGCAGATACGCAGTATTTT. This encodes CASSLHPPLVGADTQYF.

This chain uses TRBV4-1 with TRBJ2-6; weak D call: TRBD2 (6 bases). The ends were cut back, 3 bases at V and 2 bases at J, with 8 bases in the middle. The germline CDR1 and CDR2 sequences are MGHRA and YSYEKL. The CDR3 spans 15 residues. CDR3 nucleotides: TGCGCCAGCAGCCAGGAGGGGACTGGGGCCAACGTCCTGACTTTC. Its protein product is CASSQEGTGANVLTF.

The rearrangement joins TRBV2 to TRBJ1-2; D unclear. Deletions cut 4 bases from V and 3 bases from J, with 9 bases between. The CDR3 has 13 residues. Per germline, CDR1 SNHLY and CDR2 FYNNEI. CDR3 region: CASSVSVDYGYTF. CDR3 DNA sequence: TGTGCCAGCAGTGTAAGCGTCGACTATGGCTACACCTTC.

This chain uses TRBV4-3 with TRBJ2-1; 10 positions match TRBD2. Trimming at V came to 7 bases and at J to 8 bases, leaving 5 bases not matched to a gene. The CDR3 runs 13 residues. Germline V lookup: CDR1 LGHNA, CDR2 YSLEER. The CDR3 nucleotides are TGCGCCAGCACACCTAGCGGGAGCTATGAGCAGTTCTTC. This gives the protein CASTPSGSYEQFF.

CDR3 DNA: TGTGCCAGCAGGCCCGGATCTGGGGGACAGCCCCAGCATTTT. Its protein product is CASRPGSGGQPQHF. The rearrangement joins TRBV2 to TRBJ1-5; D might be TRBD1 (5 bases). CDR1 SNHLY and CDR2 FYNNEI come from the germline V gene. Trimming cost V 6 bases and J 7 bases, with 16 bases left between them. CDR3 size: 14 residues.

This sequence joins TRBV5-1 and TRBJ2-3; possible D gene TRBD2, 7 bases. Trimming stripped 2 bases from V and 4 bases from J, with 14 bases between. The CDR3 is 15 amino acids. CDR1 and CDR2 (germline): SGHRS, YFSETQ. As DNA, the CDR3 is TGCGCCAGCAGCTTTCGTGGAGGGGGGGCAGATACGCAGTATTTT. Its protein product is CASSFRGGGADTQYF.

Here the CDR3 reads CASSLGTGYNEQFF. In DNA, the CDR3 is TGTGCCAGCAGCTTAGGGACAGGCTACAATGAGCAGTTCTTC. This chain uses TRBV11-2 with TRBJ2-1; 7 bases align to TRBD1. Trimming took 1 base from V and 3 from J; bases not matched to a gene: 0. The CDR3 extends over 14 amino acids. Germline CDR1 SGHAT, CDR2 FQNNGV.

The chain uses TRBV5-1 and TRBJ2-3; D remains unclear. The CDR3 extends over 14 amino acids. In germline, CDR1 is SGHRS, CDR2 YFSETQ. V was pared by 0 bases and J by 6 bases, with 11 bases between. The CDR3 DNA sequence: TGCGCCAGCAGCTTGGGCGAGTTGGTGGATACGCAGTATTTT. Amino acids: CASSLGELVDTQYF. The whole variable domain, remainder taken from reference TRBV5-1 and TRBJ2-3, is KAGVTQTPRYLIKTRGQQVTLSCSPISGHRSVSWYQQTPGQGLQFLFEYFSETQRNKGNFPGRFSGRQFSNSRSEMNVSTLELGDSALYLCASSLGELVDTQYFGPGTRLTVL.

The chain joins TRBV4-3 to TRBJ1-1; a weak D match, TRBD1 (5 bases). Between the trimmed V and J ends, which lost 1 base and 3 bases, there was a span of 15 bases. Germline V gene data show CDR1 as LGHNA and CDR2 as YSLEER. The CDR3 spans 16 residues. CDR3 sequence (DNA): TGCGCCAGCAGCCAAGGGGCGGGGTGGGGCGACACTGAAGCTTTCTTT. It encodes CASSQGAGWGDTEAFF.

Of note for this clone: This CDR3 is also generated by other DNA sequences in the sample. The rearrangement uses TRBV7-8 and TRBJ2-3, with TRBD2 identical over 9 bases. CDR1 SGHVS and CDR2 FQNEAQ come from the germline V gene. With V trimmed by 3 bases and J by 4 bases, 17 bases remained unmatched. This CDR3 is built from 19 residues. The CDR3 bases are TGTGCCAGCAGCTTCCAGGGGCGCGGGAGGGGGGCTAGGGCAGATACGCAGTATTTT. Its protein is CASSFQGRGRGARADTQYF.

The chain carries TRBV25-1 and TRBJ1-1; 9 nucleotides line up with TRBD1. The CDR3 has 16 residues. With 1 base clipped from V and 4 bases from J, the junction kept 7 bases outside the gene matches. In germline, CDR1 is MGHDK, CDR2 SYGVNS. CDR3: CASSELLDRGSTEAFF. The CDR3 DNA follows: TGTGCCAGCAGTGAATTACTGGACAGGGGTTCCACTGAAGCTTTCTTT.

CDR3 amino acids: CASGRDRGIQETQYF. CDR3 coding DNA: TGTGCTAGTGGCCGGGACAGGGGCATTCAAGAGACCCAGTACTTC. V gene TRBV12-5 combines with J gene TRBJ2-5, with 10 nucleotides matching TRBD1. This CDR3 is built from 15 residues. Germline loops: CDR1 LGHNT, CDR2 FRNRAP. J gave up 2 bases and V 6 bases, and 6 bases lay outside the gene matches.

The CDR3 coding sequence is TGTGCCAGCAGCCGTCATCGGGGGGTTGATGGTGGCTACACCTTC. It specifies CASSRHRGVDGGYTF. The chain has TRBV4-2 and TRBJ1-2; D might be TRBD1 (5 bases). Per the germline V gene, CDR1 is LGHNA and CDR2 is YNFKEQ. V dropped 4 bases and J dropped 7 bases, with 19 bases sitting between them. The CDR3 runs 15 residues.

The V and J genes are TRBV4-3 and TRBJ1-6; D remains unclear. The ends were cut back, 1 base at V and 5 bases at J, with 6 bases in the middle. This CDR3 contains 14 residues. Looked up from germline, CDR1 is LGHNA and CDR2 is YSLEER. The CDR3 nucleotides read TGCGCCAGCAGCCAAGTTCCCAATAATTCACCCCTCCACTTT. Encoded protein: CASSQVPNNSPLHF.

The rearrangement joins TRBV30 to TRBJ2-1, with TRBD1 identical over 7 bases. Trimming removed 4 bases from V and 4 bases from J; junction bases left unmatched: 10. CDR1 is GTSNPN and CDR2 is SVGIG in the germline V gene (reference sequence). This CDR3 region has 15 residues. CDR3 in DNA: TGTGCCTGGATCGGGAACAGGGGCGTATACAATGAGCAGTTCTTC. It codes for CAWIGNRGVYNEQFF.

This chain connects TRBV19 to TRBJ2-7; 15 nucleotides agree with TRBD2. This CDR3 spans 14 amino acids. Trimming cost V 5 bases and J 7 bases; bases outside gene matches: 3. The V gene's germline CDR1 is LNHDA and CDR2 SQIVND (reference sequence). The CDR3 sequence is CASSLGLAGGEQYF. CDR3 nucleotides: TGTGCCAGTAGTCTGGGACTAGCGGGAGGTGAGCAGTACTTC.

V is TRBV11-2 and J is TRBJ2-2, with 7 positions matching TRBD1. This CDR3 spans 14 amino acids. Germline lookup yields CDR1 SGHAT and CDR2 FQNNGV. The V gene end was trimmed by 2 bases and the J gene end by 6 bases; junction bases not matched to a gene: 3. CDR3 loop: CASSLPTGAGELFF. Here the CDR3 DNA reads TGTGCCAGCAGCTTACCCACAGGGGCCGGGGAGCTGTTTTTT. The whole variable domain, remainder taken from reference TRBV11-2 and TRBJ2-2, is EAGVAQSPRYKIIEKRQSVAFWCNPISGHATLYWYQQILGQGPKLLIQFQNNGVVDDSQLPKDRFSAERLKGVDSTLKIQPAKLEDSAVYLCASSLPTGAGELFFGEGSRLTVL.

The CDR3 coding sequence is TGTGCCAGCAGCTCACACGGGACAGGGGCCTACGAGCAGTACTTC. As protein: CASSSHGTGAYEQYF. This chain joins TRBV13 and TRBJ2-7; 10 bases match TRBD1. This CDR3 comprises 15 residues. Germline CDR1 is PRHDT and CDR2 is FYEKMQ (reference sequence). Trimming removed 4 bases from V and 2 bases from J; junction bases left unmatched: 5.

This clone was detected a few times. V is TRBV5-6 and J is TRBJ2-7; D remains unclear. Deletions cut 4 bases from V and 2 bases from J, with 7 bases between. The germline gives CDR1 SGHDT, CDR2 YYEEEE. CDR3 length: 12 amino acids. CDR3 residues: CASSRDPYEQYF. For the CDR3, the DNA is TGTGCCAGCAGCAGGGATCCCTACGAGCAGTACTTC.

This clone occurred once. V usage is TRBV18 and J usage is TRBJ2-1; perhaps TRBD2 as D (5 bases). V lost 3 bases and J lost 1, with 13 bases in between. The CDR3 has 16 amino acids. Germline V gene sequence: CDR1 KGHSH, CDR2 LQKENI. Here the CDR3 DNA reads TGTGCCAGCTCACCGTGGACCCGCGGGTCCTACAATGAGCAGTTCTTC. It yields the protein CASSPWTRGSYNEQFF.

The DNA for the CDR3 is TGCGCCAGCAGTCCTAGCGGGAGAGGTCAAGAGACCCAGTACTTC. As protein: CASSPSGRGQETQYF. The chain employs TRBV5-1 and TRBJ2-5; 10 bases are shared with TRBD2. The CDR3 contains 15 residues. The germline CDR1 and CDR2 sequences are SGHRS and YFSETQ. The V gene end was trimmed by 5 bases and the J gene end by 2 bases; junction bases not matched to a gene: 6.

The V call is TRBV18, the J call TRBJ1-4, with D perhaps matching TRBD1 (6 bases). The CDR3 has 15 amino acids. Trimming left V 0 bases short and J 3 bases short, with 8 bases between. Germline V gene sequence: CDR1 KGHSH, CDR2 LQKENI. As DNA, the CDR3 is TGTGCCAGCTCACCACCCGGACAGTCTAATGAAAAACTGTTTTTT. This gives the protein CASSPPGQSNEKLFF.

The V gene is TRBV5-1, the J gene TRBJ2-1, with 7 nucleotides matching TRBD2. Unmatched junction bases numbered 6, after V lost 2 bases and J lost 10 bases. The CDR3 totals 13 residues. Germline CDR1 is SGHRS and CDR2 is YFSETQ. CDR3 protein: CASSFSLGLEQFF. CDR3 coding DNA: TGCGCCAGCAGCTTCTCCCTGGGACTAGAGCAGTTCTTC.